This TCR beta chain was captured by sequencing in a study of cytomegalovirus exposure and HLA in healthy donors. The sample holds one count of this clone. Its antigen remains unidentified. General study points: In presence/absence analyses, roughly uniform sequencing depth across donors was assumed.

The PCR had 60 Vbeta and 13 Jbeta primers. Method: immunoSEQ multiplex PCR; TCRdb's copy keeps in-frame clones and lacks some. The sample shows around 190,000 clones, over 75% of them seen only once. Germline V CDR1 and CDR2: LNHDA, SQIVND (reference sequence). There are 13 residues in the CDR3. Between the trimmed V and J ends, which lost 6 bases and 0 bases, there was a span of 8 bases. The chain joins TRBV19 to TRBJ1-2; D remains ambiguous. Sequenced: PBMCs. This TCR came from a woman in her 30s in good health and CMV-seronegative. CDR3 sequence (DNA): TGTGCCAGTAGCATGGGAGCTAACTATGGCTACACCTTC. Translating gives CASSMGANYGYTF.